The rows below give T cell receptor beta chains drawn from one sample of a study of T cell responses to AZD1222 COVID-19 vaccine. The protocol was immunoSEQ multiplex PCR, while the TCRdb copy is restricted to in-frame clones and leaves out a portion. Here the sample spans approximately 100,000 clones, around 87% being singletons. The sequencing used peripheral blood, collected on day 0 of AZD1222 vaccination. Receptor source: an adult in good health. Both conserved end residues are part of each CDR3. Fields, in order: V gene, J gene, CDR3 protein.

>TRBV28|TRBJ1-1
CASRERTEAFF
>TRBV6-5|TRBJ1-1
CASRITDGGVSEAFF
>TRBV30|TRBJ1-1
CAFRGGPRTEAFF
>TRBV5-8|TRBJ2-6
CASSLYRSGANVLTF
>TRBV9|TRBJ1-6
CASSALTENSPLHF
>TRBV7-2|TRBJ1-2
CASSFTEDGGGYTF
>TRBV11-2|TRBJ2-5
CASSLDLTSGGRETQYF
>TRBV28|TRBJ1-1
CASSFGIPGEAFF
>TRBV7-8|TRBJ1-5
CASSPERAGSNQPQHF
>TRBV5-1|TRBJ2-3
CASRFATADTDTQYF
>TRBV5-6|TRBJ2-2
CASSLQGAGELFF
>TRBV3-1/TRBV3-2|TRBJ1-2
CASSQGGPAGANYGYTF
>TRBV6-5|TRBJ2-1
CASSSRTSGGIDEQFF
>TRBV14|TRBJ2-5
CASSQDPTGLRETQYF
>TRBV3-1/TRBV3-2|TRBJ1-1
CASSQPSSKSNTEAFF
>TRBV21-1|TRBJ1-1
CASSKPRGQGNTEAFF
>TRBV28|TRBJ2-2
CASSLSQTGELFF
>TRBV6-2/TRBV6-3|TRBJ2-3
CASSYSQVTDTQYF
>TRBV25-1|TRBJ1-1
CASRTFGQDTEAFF
>TRBV30|TRBJ2-2
CAWLTGPSSEIGELFF
>TRBV20-1|TRBJ1-2
CSAWFYGYTF
>TRBV7-2|TRBJ1-6
CASSPSGTWVSNSPLHF
>TRBV5-1|TRBJ1-2
CASSLVGTGEDGYTF
>TRBV19|TRBJ2-7
CASRGTGGLGEQYF
>TRBV5-1|TRBJ2-7
CASSQRVAEVGYF
>TRBV5-1|TRBJ2-3
CASSLTSSGGADTQYF
>TRBV12-2|TRBJ2-3
CASRLTPTSGGARDTQYF
>TRBV3-1/TRBV3-2|TRBJ1-3
CASSLQAYSGNTIYF
>TRBV19|TRBJ1-2
CASSIRGSGYGYTF
>TRBV3-1/TRBV3-2|TRBJ1-1
CASSRLTGEAFF
>TRBV5-8|TRBJ1-5
CASSLAQPQHF
>TRBV7-3|TRBJ1-1
CASSLGPTTAGAKAFF
>TRBV11-2|TRBJ1-6
CASNSDRADNSPLHF
>TRBV7-2|TRBJ1-3
CASSLQGISGNTIYF
>TRBV7-2|TRBJ1-4
CASSPGGPEKLFF
>TRBV4-1|TRBJ2-1
CASSQVPRAGGFF
>TRBV6-1|TRBJ2-1
CASSARLAGGYNEQFF
>TRBV7-3|TRBJ2-7
CASSPTGTSYEQYF
>TRBV18|TRBJ1-1
CASSRNGGTEAFF
>TRBV6-2/TRBV6-3|TRBJ1-2
CASSYLAFREGYTF
>TRBV29-1|TRBJ1-2
CSVGSQGAGGYTF
>TRBV28|TRBJ1-2
CASRPRGPPIYGYTF
>TRBV19|TRBJ2-5
CASSIGRRETQYF
>TRBV29-1|TRBJ2-3
CSVGTGSTDTQYF